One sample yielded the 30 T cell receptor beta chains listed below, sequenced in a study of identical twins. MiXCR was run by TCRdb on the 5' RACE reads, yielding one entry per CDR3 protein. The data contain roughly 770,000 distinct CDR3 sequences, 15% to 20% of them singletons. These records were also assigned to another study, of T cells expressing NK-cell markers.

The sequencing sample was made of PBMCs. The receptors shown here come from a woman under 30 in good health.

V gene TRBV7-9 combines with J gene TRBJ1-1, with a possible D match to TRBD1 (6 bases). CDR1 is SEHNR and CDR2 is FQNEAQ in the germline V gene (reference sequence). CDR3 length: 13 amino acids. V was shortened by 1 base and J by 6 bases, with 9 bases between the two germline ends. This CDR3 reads CASSLGGGSEAFF. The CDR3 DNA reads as TGTGCCAGCAGCTTAGGAGGGGGTTCTGAAGCTTTCTTT.

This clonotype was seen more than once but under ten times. This chain's CDR3 is CASSAPPRGSSYNEQFF. The CDR3 coding sequence is TGTGCCAGCAGCGCGCCCCCCAGGGGCAGTTCCTACAATGAGCAGTTCTTC. The gene calls are TRBV9 and TRBJ2-1; perhaps TRBD1 as D (6 bases). Trimming removed 3 bases at V and 1 base at J, with 17 bases between. Germline-derived CDR1 and CDR2 are SGDLS and YYNGEE. The CDR3 has 17 amino acids.

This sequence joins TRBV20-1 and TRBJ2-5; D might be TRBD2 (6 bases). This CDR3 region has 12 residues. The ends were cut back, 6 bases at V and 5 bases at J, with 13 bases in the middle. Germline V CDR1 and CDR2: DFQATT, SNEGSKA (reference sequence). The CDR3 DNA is TGCAGTGCCTGGGCGGGAAGCGAGACCCAGTACTTC. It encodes CSAWAGSETQYF.

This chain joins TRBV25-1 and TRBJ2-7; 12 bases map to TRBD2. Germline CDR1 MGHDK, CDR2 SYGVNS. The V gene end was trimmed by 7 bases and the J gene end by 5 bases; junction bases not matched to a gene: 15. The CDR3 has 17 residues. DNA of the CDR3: TGTGCCAGCACGACTAGCGGGAGTCTCCTTTCGATTAACGAGCAGTACTTC. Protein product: CASTTSGSLLSINEQYF.

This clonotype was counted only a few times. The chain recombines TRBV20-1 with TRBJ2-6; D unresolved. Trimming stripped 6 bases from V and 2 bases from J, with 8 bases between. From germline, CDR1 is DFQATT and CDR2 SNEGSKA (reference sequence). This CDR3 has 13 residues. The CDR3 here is CSAGSAGANVLTF. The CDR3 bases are TGCAGTGCAGGTTCTGCTGGGGCCAACGTCCTGACTTTC.

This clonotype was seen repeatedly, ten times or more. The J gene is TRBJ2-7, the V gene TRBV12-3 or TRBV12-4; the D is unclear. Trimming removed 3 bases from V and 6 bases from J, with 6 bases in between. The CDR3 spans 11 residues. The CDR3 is CASSFRSEQYF. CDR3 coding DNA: TGTGCCAGCAGTTTCAGGTCCGAGCAGTACTTC.

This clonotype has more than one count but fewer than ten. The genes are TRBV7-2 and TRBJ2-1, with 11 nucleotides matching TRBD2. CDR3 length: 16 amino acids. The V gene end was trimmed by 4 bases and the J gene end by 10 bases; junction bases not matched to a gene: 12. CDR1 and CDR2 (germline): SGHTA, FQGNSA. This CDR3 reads CASSSSTSGVGREQFF. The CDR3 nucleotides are TGTGCCAGCAGCTCCTCGACTAGCGGGGTAGGGCGGGAGCAGTTCTTC.

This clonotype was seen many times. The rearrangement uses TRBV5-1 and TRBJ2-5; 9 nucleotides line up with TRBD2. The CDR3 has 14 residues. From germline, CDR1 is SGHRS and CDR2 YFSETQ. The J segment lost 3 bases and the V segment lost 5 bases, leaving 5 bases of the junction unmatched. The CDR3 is CASRISGSEETQYF. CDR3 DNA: TGCGCCAGCAGAATTAGCGGGAGCGAAGAGACCCAGTACTTC.

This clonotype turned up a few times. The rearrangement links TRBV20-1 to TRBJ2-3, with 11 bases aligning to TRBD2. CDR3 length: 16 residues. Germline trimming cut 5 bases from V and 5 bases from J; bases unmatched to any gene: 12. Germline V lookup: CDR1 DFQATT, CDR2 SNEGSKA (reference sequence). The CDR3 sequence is CSAVRLAGHMGDTQYF. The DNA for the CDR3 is TGCAGTGCTGTCCGACTAGCGGGGCACATGGGAGATACGCAGTATTTT.

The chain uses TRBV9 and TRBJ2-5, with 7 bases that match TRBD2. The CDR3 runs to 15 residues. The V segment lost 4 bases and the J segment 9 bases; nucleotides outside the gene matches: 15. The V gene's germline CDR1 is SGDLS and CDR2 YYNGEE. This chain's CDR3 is CASSPISGIGASQYF. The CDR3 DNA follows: TGTGCCAGCAGCCCTATCAGCGGGATAGGGGCCTCCCAGTACTTC.

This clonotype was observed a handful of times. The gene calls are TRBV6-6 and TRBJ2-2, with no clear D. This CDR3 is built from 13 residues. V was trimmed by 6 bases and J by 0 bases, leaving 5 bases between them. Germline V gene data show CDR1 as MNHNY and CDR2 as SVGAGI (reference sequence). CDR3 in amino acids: CASRGSNTGELFF. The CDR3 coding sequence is TGTGCCAGCAGGGGGTCGAACACCGGGGAGCTGTTTTTT.

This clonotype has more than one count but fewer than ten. CDR3 in amino acids: CSANYRQNYEQYF. The CDR3 region has the DNA TGCAGTGCTAACTATCGACAGAACTACGAGCAGTACTTC. J is TRBJ2-7 and V is TRBV20-1, with a tentative D call TRBD1 (5 bases). The CDR3 covers 13 residues. The germline V and J ends were trimmed by 4 bases and 3 bases, with 13 bases remaining between them. Looked up from germline, CDR1 is DFQATT and CDR2 is SNEGSKA (reference sequence).

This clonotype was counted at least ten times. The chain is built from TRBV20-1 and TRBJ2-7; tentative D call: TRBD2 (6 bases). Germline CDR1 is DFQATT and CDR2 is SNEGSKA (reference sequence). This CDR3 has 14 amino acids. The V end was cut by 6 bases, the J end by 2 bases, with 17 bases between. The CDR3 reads CSASSGTGTYEQYF. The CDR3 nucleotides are TGCAGTGCAAGTTCCGGGACTGGGACCTACGAGCAGTACTTC.

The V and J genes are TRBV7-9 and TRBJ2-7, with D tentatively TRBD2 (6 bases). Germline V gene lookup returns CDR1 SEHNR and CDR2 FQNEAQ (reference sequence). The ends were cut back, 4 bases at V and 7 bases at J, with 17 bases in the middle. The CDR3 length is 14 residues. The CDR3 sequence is CASSSTSSYGEQYF. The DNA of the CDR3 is TGTGCCAGCAGCTCGACTAGTTCCTACGGGGAGCAGTACTTC.

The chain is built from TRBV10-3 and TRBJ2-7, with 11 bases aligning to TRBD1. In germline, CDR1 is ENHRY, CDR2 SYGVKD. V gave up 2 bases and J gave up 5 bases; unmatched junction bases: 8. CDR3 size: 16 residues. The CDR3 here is CAISERGQGEAHEQYF. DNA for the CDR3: TGTGCCATCAGTGAGAGGGGACAGGGGGAGGCCCACGAGCAGTACTTC.

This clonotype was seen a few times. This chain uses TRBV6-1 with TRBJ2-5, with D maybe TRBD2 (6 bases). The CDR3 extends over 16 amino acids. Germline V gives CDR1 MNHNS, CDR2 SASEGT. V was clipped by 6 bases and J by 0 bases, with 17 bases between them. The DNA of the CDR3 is TGTGCCAGCAGGCCCATGCTCGGGAGATACCAAGAGACCCAGTACTTC. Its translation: CASRPMLGRYQETQYF.

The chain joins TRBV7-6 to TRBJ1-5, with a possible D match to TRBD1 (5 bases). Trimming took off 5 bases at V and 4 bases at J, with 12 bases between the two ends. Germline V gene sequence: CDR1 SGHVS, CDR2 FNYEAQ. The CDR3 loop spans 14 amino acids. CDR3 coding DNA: TGTGCCAGCAGCCTCATAGGGGAAAATCAGCCCCAGCATTTT. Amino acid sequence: CASSLIGENQPQHF. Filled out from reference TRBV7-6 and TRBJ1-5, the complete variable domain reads GAGVSQSPRYKVTKRGQDVALRCDPISGHVSLYWYRQALGQGPEFLTYFNYEAQQDKSGLPNDRFSAERPEGSISTLTIQRTEQRDSAMYRCASSLIGENQPQHFGDGTRLSIL.

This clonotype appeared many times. CDR3 DNA sequence: TGTGCCAGCAGCTTAGAGACGGGCTTTAGCACAGATACGCAGTATTTT. It codes for CASSLETGFSTDTQYF. V and J are TRBV7-8 and TRBJ2-3; D remains unclear. The CDR3 has 16 amino acids. Germline V lookup: CDR1 SGHVS, CDR2 FQNEAQ. Trimming stripped 1 base from V and 0 bases from J, with 11 bases between.

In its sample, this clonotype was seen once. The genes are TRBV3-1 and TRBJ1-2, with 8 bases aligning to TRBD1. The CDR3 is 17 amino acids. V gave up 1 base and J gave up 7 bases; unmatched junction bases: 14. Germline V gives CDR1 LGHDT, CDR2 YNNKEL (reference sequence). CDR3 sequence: CASSQVGGQGVYRGYTF. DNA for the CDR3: TGTGCCAGCAGCCAAGTGGGAGGACAGGGAGTTTACCGTGGCTACACCTTC.

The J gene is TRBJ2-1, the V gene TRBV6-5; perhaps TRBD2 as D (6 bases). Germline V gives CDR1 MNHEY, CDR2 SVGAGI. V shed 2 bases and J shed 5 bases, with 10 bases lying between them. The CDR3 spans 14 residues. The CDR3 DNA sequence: TGTGCCAGCAGTTACAGATTAGCGGACAATGAGCAGTTCTTC. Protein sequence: CASSYRLADNEQFF.

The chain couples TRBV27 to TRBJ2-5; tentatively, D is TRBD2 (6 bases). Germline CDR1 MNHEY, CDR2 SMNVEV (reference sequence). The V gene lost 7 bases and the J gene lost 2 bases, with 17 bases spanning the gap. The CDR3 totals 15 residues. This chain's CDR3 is CASNPTPGRQETQYF. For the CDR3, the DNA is TGTGCCAGCAATCCGACGCCGGGGAGGCAAGAGACCCAGTACTTC.

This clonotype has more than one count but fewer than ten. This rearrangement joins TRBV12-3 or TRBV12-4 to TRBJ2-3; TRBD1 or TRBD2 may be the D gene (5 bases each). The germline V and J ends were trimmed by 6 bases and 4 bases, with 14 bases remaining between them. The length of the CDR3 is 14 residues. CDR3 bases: TGTGCCAGCAGACACGAGGGGAGCGCAGATACGCAGTATTTT. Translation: CASRHEGSADTQYF.

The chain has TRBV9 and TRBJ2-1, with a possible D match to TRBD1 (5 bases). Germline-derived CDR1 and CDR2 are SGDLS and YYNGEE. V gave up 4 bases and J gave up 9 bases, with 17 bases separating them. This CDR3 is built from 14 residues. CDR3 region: CASSHGRGNVEQFF. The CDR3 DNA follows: TGTGCCAGCAGCCACGGTAGGGGAAATGTTGAGCAGTTCTTC.

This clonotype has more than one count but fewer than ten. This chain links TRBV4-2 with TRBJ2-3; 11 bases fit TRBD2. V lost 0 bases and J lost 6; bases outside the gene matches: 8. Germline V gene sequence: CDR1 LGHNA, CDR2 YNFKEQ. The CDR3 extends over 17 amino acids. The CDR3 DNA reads TGTGCCAGCAGCCAAGATCTAGCGGGGGGCGGGGAGGATACGCAGTATTTT. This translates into CASSQDLAGGGEDTQYF.

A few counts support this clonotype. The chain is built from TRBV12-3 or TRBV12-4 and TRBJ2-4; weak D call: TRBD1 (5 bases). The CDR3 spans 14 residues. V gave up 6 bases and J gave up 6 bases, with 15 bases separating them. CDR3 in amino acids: CASRAWVQGNIQYF. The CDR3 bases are TGTGCCAGCAGGGCGTGGGTCCAGGGAAACATTCAGTACTTC.

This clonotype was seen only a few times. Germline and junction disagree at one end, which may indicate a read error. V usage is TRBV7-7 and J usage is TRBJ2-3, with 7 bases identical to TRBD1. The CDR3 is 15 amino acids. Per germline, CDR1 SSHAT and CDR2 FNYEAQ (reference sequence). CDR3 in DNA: TGTGCTAGCAGCTTAGTAGGGACAGAAACAGATACGCAGTATTTT. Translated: CASSLVGTETDTQYF.

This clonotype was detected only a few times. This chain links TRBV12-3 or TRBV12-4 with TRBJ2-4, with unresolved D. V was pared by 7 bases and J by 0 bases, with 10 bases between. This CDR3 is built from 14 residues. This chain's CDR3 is CASTGRIAKNIQYF. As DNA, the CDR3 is TGTGCCAGCACTGGGCGTATAGCCAAAAACATTCAGTACTTC.

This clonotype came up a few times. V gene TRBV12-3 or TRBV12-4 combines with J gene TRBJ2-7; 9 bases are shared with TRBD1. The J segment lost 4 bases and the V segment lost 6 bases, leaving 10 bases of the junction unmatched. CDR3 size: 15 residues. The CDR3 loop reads CASSPTGGLEYEQYF. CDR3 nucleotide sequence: TGTGCCAGCAGCCCGACAGGGGGTCTCGAGTACGAGCAGTACTTC.

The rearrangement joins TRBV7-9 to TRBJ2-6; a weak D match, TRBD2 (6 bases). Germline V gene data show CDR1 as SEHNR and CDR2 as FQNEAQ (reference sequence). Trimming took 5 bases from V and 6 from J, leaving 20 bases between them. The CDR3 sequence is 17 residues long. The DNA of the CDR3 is TGTGCCAGCAGCGCCCCCATCTCGGGGGACGCGGCCAACGTCCTGACTTTC. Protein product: CASSAPISGDAANVLTF.

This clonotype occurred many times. CDR3 region: CASSLAGGPREQFF. CDR3 DNA: TGCGCCAGCAGCTTGGCGGGAGGGCCCAGGGAGCAGTTCTTC. The chain carries TRBV5-1 and TRBJ2-1; 8 bases fit TRBD2. J was trimmed by 10 bases and V by 0 bases; bases with no gene match: 6. This CDR3 spans 14 amino acids. Germline loops: CDR1 SGHRS, CDR2 YFSETQ. The full variable domain, rest sourced from reference TRBV5-1 and TRBJ2-1, is KAGVTQTPRYLIKTRGQQVTLSCSPISGHRSVSWYQQTPGQGLQFLFEYFSETQRNKGNFPGRFSGRQFSNSRSEMNVSTLELGDSALYLCASSLAGGPREQFFGPGTRLTVL.